These 16 T cell receptor beta chains came from one sample sequenced in a study of T cell responses to AZD1222 COVID-19 vaccine. Libraries were prepared by immunoSEQ multiplex PCR; TCRdb keeps only in-frame clonotypes and omits some of them. The table lists some 120,000 clones, approximately 90% of them singletons, with approximately 7.5% in the top ten. This specimen was peripheral blood, taken on day 0 of AZD1222 vaccination. The receptors were gathered from an adult in good health.

This chain links TRBV3-1 (or the pseudogene TRBV3-2) with TRBJ2-7; D is possibly TRBD2 (7 bases). This CDR3 contains 16 residues. From germline, CDR1 is LGHDT and CDR2 YNNKEL (reference sequence). The V gene lost 1 base and the J gene lost 3 bases, with 16 bases spanning the gap. The CDR3 here is CASSQGGGRVDYEQYF. CDR3 in DNA: TGTGCCAGCAGCCAAGGGGGGGGCAGGGTCGACTACGAGCAGTACTTC.

The J gene is TRBJ2-5, the V gene TRBV6-5; TRBD2 matches 7 bases. The CDR3 is 15 residues long. Germline trimming cut 2 bases from V and 7 bases from J; bases unmatched to any gene: 10. The V gene's germline CDR1 is MNHEY and CDR2 SVGAGI. In nucleotides, the CDR3 is TGTGCCAGCAGTTACGGTCCGGGCGGGAGCGGGACCCAGTACTTC. Translated: CASSYGPGGSGTQYF.

The chain recombines TRBV6-4 with TRBJ1-2, with 7 positions matching TRBD1. This CDR3 has 13 residues. Germline V gives CDR1 MRHNA, CDR2 SNTAGT. V was pared by 7 bases and J by 7 bases, with 9 bases of the junction left unmatched. The CDR3 nucleotides read TGTGCCAGCAACCCTACAGGGGAAGGTGGCTACACCTTC. Amino acids: CASNPTGEGGYTF.

This clone is a singleton in its sample. This chain uses TRBV6-5 with TRBJ2-7, with D perhaps matching TRBD2 (6 bases). The germline CDR1 and CDR2 sequences are MNHEY and SVGAGI. V lost 5 bases, J lost 4 bases, and 18 bases lay in between. The CDR3 has 15 amino acids. CDR3 DNA: TGTGCCAGCAGTAGGGAAGCGCGGGGAGGTTACGAGCAGTACTTC. Translating gives CASSREARGGYEQYF.

The CDR3 bases are TGCGCCAGCAGCAGGCTGGGGACAGGAACCTACGAGCAGTACTTC. Translated, it gives CASSRLGTGTYEQYF. The chain employs TRBV5-1 and TRBJ2-7; TRBD1 agrees at 8 bases. The CDR3 contains 15 residues. Germline V gene sequence: CDR1 SGHRS, CDR2 YFSETQ. Trimming at V came to 4 bases and at J to 2 bases, leaving 8 bases not matched to a gene.

The chain carries TRBV6-5 and TRBJ2-6, with D perhaps TRBD2 (5 bases). V was pared by 2 bases and J by 3 bases, with 8 bases between. Germline CDR1 and CDR2: MNHEY and SVGAGI. The CDR3 is made up of 15 amino acids. Here the CDR3 DNA reads TGTGCCAGCAGTTACAGAGGGCTTGGGGCCAACGTCCTGACTTTC. This gives the protein CASSYRGLGANVLTF.

This clone was counted a single time. V and J are TRBV19 and TRBJ2-3; D unresolved. The V end lost 4 bases, the J end lost 4 bases, and 9 bases lay between the germline ends. The germline V gene encodes CDR1 LNHDA and CDR2 SQIVND (reference sequence). This CDR3 has 13 residues. CDR3 sequence reads: CASSTAPPDTQYF. Here the CDR3 DNA reads TGTGCCAGTAGTACGGCTCCCCCAGATACGCAGTATTTT. Using reference TRBV19 and TRBJ2-3 for the parts outside the CDR3, the full variable domain is DGGITQSPKYLFRKEGQNVTLSCEQNLNHDAMYWYRQDPGQGLRLIYYSQIVNDFQKGDIAEGYSVSREKKESFPLTVTSAQKNPTAFYLCASSTAPPDTQYFGPGTRLTVL.

In this sample, this clone turned up once. This chain joins TRBV29-1 and TRBJ2-3; D call uncertain. CDR1 and CDR2 from the germline V gene are SQVTM and ANQGSEA. With 3 bases removed from V and 6 bases from J, the gap between germline ends came to 4 bases. This CDR3 has 10 residues. The DNA of the CDR3 is TGCAGCGTTGAGGAGGATACGCAGTATTTT. Translated, it gives CSVEEDTQYF.

The gene calls are TRBV5-4 and TRBJ2-4; possibly TRBD2 for D (6 bases). V lost 4 bases and J 7 bases, leaving 18 bases between the germline ends. CDR1 and CDR2 (germline): SGHNT, YYREEE (reference sequence). CDR3 size: 15 residues. CDR3 in DNA: TGTGCCAGCAGCCCCGGCGGGATTCGTCAGAACATTCAGTACTTC. Translated: CASSPGGIRQNIQYF.

The rearrangement uses TRBV5-4 and TRBJ2-5; D remains unclear. This CDR3 spans 14 amino acids. V lost 4 bases to trimming and J lost 0 bases, with 10 bases between them. Germline assignment: CDR1 SGHNT and CDR2 YYREEE (reference sequence). CDR3 nucleotide sequence: TGTGCCAGCAGCGATGGGTTTTACCAAGAGACCCAGTACTTC. This sequence encodes CASSDGFYQETQYF.

This sequence joins TRBV18 and TRBJ1-2; D perhaps matches TRBD1 (5 bases). V was shortened by 3 bases and J by 2 bases, with 13 bases between the two germline ends. The CDR3 length is 15 residues. Germline-derived CDR1 and CDR2 are KGHSH and LQKENI. CDR3 bases: TGTGCCAGCTCACCCGGGGCGGGAGGCAACTATGGCTACACCTTC. Its translation: CASSPGAGGNYGYTF.

The chain links TRBV28 to TRBJ1-6; D uncertain. Germline CDR1 MDHEN, CDR2 SYDVKM. CDR3 size: 14 residues. Trimming shortened V by 6 bases and J by 5 bases, and 11 bases separated the two germline ends. Here the CDR3 reads CASRSPGDNSPLHF. For the CDR3, the DNA is TGTGCCAGCAGGAGTCCGGGCGATAATTCACCCCTCCACTTT.

This clone was seen a few times. The chain links TRBV27 to TRBJ1-2; D may be TRBD1 (6 bases). Germline V gene data show CDR1 as MNHEY and CDR2 as SMNVEV (reference sequence). With 7 bases removed from V and 6 bases from J, the gap between germline ends came to 9 bases. The CDR3 runs to 11 residues. The CDR3 DNA reads as TGTGCCAGCAAGGGGGGCGATGGCTACACCTTC. Translated: CASKGGDGYTF.

The chain carries TRBV7-3 and TRBJ1-1, with D tentatively TRBD1 (5 bases). V lost 4 bases and J lost 1, with 7 bases in between. CDR3 length: 13 residues. Germline V gives CDR1 SGHTA, CDR2 FQGTGA. The CDR3 reads CASSWDWNTEAFF. The CDR3 DNA reads TGTGCCAGCAGCTGGGACTGGAACACTGAAGCTTTCTTT. The full variable domain, rest sourced from reference TRBV7-3 and TRBJ1-1, is GAGVSQTPSNKVTEKGKYVELRCDPISGHTALYWYRQSLGQGPEFLIYFQGTGAADDSGLPNDRFFAVRPEGSVSTLKIQRTERGDSAVYLCASSWDWNTEAFFGQGTRLTVV.

J is TRBJ1-1 and V is TRBV30; D unclear. Germline values: CDR1 GTSNPN, CDR2 SVGIG (reference sequence). CDR3 length: 11 residues. V was shortened by 1 base and J by 7 bases, with 7 bases between the two germline ends. CDR3 sequence reads: CAWSEAVEAFF. The CDR3 DNA sequence: TGTGCCTGGAGTGAAGCAGTTGAAGCTTTCTTT.

J is TRBJ1-2 and V is TRBV2; TRBD1 agrees at 8 bases. Germline CDR1 is SNHLY and CDR2 is FYNNEI. Trimming at V came to 5 bases and at J to 4 bases, leaving 3 bases not matched to a gene. The CDR3 extends over 13 amino acids. This CDR3 is CASSSDRVYGYTF. Here the CDR3 DNA reads TGTGCCAGCAGTTCGGACAGGGTCTATGGCTACACCTTC.